This T cell receptor (beta chain) was captured by sequencing in a study of post-analysis software for immune sequencing data. Turning to the study itself: The study covered relapsing-remitting, secondary progressive and progressive-relapsing courses of multiple sclerosis. General observations from the study: Significantly lower normalized Chao1 diversity was found in patients with multiple sclerosis relative to controls. Strong co-clustering by F measure was seen for same-batch samples. The study found TRBV5-6, TRBV5-1 and TRBV20-1 among a few TRBV segments more frequent in patients than controls.

Unique molecular identifiers tagged the TCR beta cDNA libraries. Researchers reported around 510,000 cDNA molecules coming from approximately 1 to 10 million T cells. MiXCR, run by TCRdb on the PCR reads, gives a single entry per CDR3 protein. The table records a few hundred thousand distinct CDR3 sequences, 34% of them present only once. This clonotype appeared a few times. Its cognate antigen is unknown. CDR3 length: 14 residues. Trimming removed 4 bases from V and 6 bases from J, with 14 bases in between. Per germline, CDR1 MNHNS and CDR2 SASEGT. The clonotype originates from a girl aged 2 to 17 with multiple sclerosis. Sequencing input: blood. The J gene is TRBJ2-3, the V gene TRBV6-1; unclear D gene. The CDR3 loop is CASSARNIMDTQYF. CDR3 DNA: TGTGCCAGCAGTGCTCGTAATATAATGGATACGCAGTATTTT.